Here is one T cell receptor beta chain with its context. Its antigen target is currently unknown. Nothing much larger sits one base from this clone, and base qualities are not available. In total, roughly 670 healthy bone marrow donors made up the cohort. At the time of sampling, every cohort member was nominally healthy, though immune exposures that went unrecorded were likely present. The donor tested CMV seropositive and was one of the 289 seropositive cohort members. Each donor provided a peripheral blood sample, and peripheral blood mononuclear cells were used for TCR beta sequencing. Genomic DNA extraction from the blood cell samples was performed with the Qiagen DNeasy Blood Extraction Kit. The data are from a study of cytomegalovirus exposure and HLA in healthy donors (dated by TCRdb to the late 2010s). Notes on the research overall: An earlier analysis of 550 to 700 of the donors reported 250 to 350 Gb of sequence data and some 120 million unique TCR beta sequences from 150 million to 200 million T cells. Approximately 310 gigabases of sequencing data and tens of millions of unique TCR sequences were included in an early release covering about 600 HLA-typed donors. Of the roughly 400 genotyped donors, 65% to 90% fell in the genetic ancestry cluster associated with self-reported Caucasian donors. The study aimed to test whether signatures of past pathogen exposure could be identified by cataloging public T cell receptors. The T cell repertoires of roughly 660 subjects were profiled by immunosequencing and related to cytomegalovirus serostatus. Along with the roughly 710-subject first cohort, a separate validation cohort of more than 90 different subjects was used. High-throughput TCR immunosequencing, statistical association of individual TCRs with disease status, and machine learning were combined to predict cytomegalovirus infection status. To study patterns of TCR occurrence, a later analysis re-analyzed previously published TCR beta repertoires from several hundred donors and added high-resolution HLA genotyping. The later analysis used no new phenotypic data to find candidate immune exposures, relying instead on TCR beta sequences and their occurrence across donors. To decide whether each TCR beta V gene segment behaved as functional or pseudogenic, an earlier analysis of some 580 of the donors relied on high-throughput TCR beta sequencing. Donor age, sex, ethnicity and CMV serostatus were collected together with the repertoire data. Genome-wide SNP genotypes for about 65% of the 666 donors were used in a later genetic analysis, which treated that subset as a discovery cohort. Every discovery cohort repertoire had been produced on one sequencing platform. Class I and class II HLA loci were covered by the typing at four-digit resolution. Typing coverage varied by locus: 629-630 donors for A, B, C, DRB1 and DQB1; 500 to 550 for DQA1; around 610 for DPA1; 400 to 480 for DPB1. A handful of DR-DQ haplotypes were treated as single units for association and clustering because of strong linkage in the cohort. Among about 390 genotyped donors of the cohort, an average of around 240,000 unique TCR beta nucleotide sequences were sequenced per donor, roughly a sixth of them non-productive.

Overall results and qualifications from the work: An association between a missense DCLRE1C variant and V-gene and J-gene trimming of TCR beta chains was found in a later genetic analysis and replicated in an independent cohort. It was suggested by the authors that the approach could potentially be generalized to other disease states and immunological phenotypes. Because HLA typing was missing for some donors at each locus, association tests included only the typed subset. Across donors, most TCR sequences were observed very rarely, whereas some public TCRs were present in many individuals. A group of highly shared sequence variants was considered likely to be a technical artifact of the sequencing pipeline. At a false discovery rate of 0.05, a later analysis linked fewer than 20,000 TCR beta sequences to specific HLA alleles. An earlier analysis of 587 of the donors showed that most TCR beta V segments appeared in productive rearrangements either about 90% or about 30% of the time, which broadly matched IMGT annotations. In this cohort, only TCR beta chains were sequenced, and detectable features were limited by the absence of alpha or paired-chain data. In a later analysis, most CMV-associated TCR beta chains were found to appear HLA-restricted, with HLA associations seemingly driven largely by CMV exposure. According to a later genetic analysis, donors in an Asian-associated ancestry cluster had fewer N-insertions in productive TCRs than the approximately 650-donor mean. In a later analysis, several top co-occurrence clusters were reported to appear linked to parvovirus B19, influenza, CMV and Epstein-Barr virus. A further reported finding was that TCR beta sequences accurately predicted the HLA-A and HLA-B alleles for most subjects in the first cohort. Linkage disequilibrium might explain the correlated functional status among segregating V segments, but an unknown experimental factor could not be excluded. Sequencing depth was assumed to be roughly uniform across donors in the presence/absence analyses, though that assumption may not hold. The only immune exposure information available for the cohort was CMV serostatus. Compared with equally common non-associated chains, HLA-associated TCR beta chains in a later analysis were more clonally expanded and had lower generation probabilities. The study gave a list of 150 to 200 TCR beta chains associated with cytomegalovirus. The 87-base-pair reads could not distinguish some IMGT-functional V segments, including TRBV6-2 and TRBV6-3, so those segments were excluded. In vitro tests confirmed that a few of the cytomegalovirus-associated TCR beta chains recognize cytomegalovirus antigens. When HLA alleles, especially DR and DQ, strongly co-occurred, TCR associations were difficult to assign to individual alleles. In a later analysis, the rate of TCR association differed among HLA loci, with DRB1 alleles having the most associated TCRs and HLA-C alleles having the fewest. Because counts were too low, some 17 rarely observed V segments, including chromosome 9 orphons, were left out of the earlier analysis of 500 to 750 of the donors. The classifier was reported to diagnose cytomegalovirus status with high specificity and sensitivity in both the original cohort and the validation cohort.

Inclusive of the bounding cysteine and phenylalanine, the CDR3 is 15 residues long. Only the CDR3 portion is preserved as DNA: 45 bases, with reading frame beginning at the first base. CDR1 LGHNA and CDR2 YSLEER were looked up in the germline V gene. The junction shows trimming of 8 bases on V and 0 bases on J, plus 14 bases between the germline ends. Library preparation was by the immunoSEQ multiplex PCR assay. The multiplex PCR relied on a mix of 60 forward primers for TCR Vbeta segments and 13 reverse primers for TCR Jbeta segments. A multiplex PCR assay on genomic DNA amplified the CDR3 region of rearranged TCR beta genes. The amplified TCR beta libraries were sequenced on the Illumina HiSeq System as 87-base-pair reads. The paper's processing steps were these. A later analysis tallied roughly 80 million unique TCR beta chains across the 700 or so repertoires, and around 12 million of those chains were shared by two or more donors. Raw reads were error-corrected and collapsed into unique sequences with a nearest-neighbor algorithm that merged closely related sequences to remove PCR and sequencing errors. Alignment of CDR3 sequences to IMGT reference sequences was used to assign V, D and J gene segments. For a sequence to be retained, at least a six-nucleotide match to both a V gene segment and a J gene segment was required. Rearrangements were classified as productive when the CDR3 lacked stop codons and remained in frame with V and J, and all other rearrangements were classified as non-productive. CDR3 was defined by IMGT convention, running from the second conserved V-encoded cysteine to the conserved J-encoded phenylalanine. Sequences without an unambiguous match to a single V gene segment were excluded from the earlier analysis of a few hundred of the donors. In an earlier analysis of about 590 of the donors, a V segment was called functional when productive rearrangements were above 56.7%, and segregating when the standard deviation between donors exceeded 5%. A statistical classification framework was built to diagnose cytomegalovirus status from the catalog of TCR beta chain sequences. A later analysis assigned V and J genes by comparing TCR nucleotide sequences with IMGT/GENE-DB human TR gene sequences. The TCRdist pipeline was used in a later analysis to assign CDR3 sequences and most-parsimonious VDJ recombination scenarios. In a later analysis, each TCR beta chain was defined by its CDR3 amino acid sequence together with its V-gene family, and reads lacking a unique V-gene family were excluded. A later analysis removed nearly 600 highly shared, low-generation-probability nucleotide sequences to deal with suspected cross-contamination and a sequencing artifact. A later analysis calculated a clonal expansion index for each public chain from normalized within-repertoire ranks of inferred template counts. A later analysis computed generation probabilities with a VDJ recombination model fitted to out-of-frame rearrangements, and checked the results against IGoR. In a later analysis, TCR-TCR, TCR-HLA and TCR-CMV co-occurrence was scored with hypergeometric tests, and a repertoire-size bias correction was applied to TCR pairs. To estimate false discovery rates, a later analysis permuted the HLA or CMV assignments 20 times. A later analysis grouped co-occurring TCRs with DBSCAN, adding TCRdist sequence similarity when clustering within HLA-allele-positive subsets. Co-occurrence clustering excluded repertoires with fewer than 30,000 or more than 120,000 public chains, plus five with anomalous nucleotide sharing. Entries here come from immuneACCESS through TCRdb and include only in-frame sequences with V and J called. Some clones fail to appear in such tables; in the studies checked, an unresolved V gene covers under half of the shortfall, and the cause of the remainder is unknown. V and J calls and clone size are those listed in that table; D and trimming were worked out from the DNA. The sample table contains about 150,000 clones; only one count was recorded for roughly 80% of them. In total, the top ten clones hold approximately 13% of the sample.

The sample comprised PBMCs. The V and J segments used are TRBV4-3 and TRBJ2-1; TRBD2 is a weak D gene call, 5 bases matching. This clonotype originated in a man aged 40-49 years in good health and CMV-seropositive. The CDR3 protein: CASSVDWSSYNEQFF. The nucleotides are TGCGCCAGCTCAGTGGACTGGAGCTCCTACAATGAGCAGTTCTTC.